Following are 10 T cell receptor beta chains from one sample sequenced in a study of CD8 T cells in Susac syndrome. Random hexamers were used to reverse transcribe roughly 0.45 to 1 ug of RNA. From the immunoSEQ multiplex PCR reads, TCRdb called clonotypes with MiXCR, one entry per CDR3 protein. The profile shows about 49,000 distinct CDR3 sequences, over 85% of them singletons. The sequenced sample consisted of CD8+ T cells from PBMCs. These receptors were obtained from a human donor in good health.

The rearrangement uses TRBV4-1 and TRBJ2-7; no definite D call. Deletions cut 0 bases from V and 3 bases from J, with 9 bases between. The CDR3 loop spans 14 amino acids. CDR1 is MGHRA and CDR2 is YSYEKL in the germline V gene. The CDR3: CASSQESEHYEQYF. The CDR3 coding sequence is TGCGCCAGCAGCCAAGAAAGCGAGCACTACGAGCAGTACTTC.

This clonotype has a single count. CDR3 in DNA: TGTGCCAGCAGCCCATGGACAGGGAGGGATACGCAGTATTTT. This encodes CASSPWTGRDTQYF. The chain carries TRBV7-8 and TRBJ2-3, with 8 bases matching TRBD1. The CDR3 runs 14 residues. V dropped 5 bases and J dropped 6; count of bases not matched to a gene: 7. Germline CDR1 reads SGHVS; CDR2 reads FQNEAQ.

This clonotype was found once. The chain recombines TRBV7-9 with TRBJ2-3, with unresolved D. CDR3 length equals 11 residues. Germline CDR1 SEHNR, CDR2 FQNEAQ (reference sequence). The germline V and J ends were trimmed by 1 base and 11 bases, with 7 bases remaining between them. The CDR3 spells CASSLERLQYF. Here the CDR3 DNA reads TGTGCCAGCAGCTTAGAACGATTGCAGTATTTT.

The chain is built from TRBV12-3 or TRBV12-4 and TRBJ1-2, with a tentative D call TRBD1 (5 bases). Trimming shortened V by 6 bases and J by 8 bases, and 19 bases separated the two germline ends. The CDR3 extends over 14 amino acids. The CDR3 sequence: CASRIDGDDGGYTF. The CDR3, as DNA: TGTGCCAGCAGGATAGACGGGGACGACGGGGGCTACACCTTC.

This rearrangement joins TRBV20-1 to TRBJ2-7; 7 bases align to TRBD2. Trimming at V came to 1 base and at J to 2 bases, leaving 5 bases not matched to a gene. This CDR3 contains 14 residues. CDR1 and CDR2 (germline): DFQATT, SNEGSKA (reference sequence). The CDR3 sequence: CSARGEGSAYEQYF. As DNA, the CDR3 is TGCAGTGCTAGAGGGGAGGGATCAGCCTACGAGCAGTACTTC.

The CDR3 DNA reads as TGTGCCAGCAAACCTCTCTCACGGGCCACAGATACGCAGTATTTT. It specifies CASKPLSRATDTQYF. This rearrangement joins TRBV27 to TRBJ2-3; D uncertain. This CDR3 has 15 amino acids. Germline assignment: CDR1 MNHEY and CDR2 SMNVEV (reference sequence). The V gene lost 7 bases and the J gene lost 2 bases, with 16 bases spanning the gap.

The CDR3 DNA sequence: TGTGCCAGCACCAATTCTAGGACCGAGAACTATGGCTACACCTTC. It yields the protein CASTNSRTENYGYTF. This chain connects TRBV27 to TRBJ1-2; no reliable D call. The CDR3 is 15 amino acids. Trimming took off 7 bases at V and 2 bases at J, with 17 bases between the two ends. CDR1 and CDR2 from the germline V gene are MNHEY and SMNVEV (reference sequence).

The chain uses TRBV28 and TRBJ2-5, with TRBD1 matching over 7 bases. The CDR3 runs 15 residues. Germline V gene sequence: CDR1 MDHEN, CDR2 SYDVKM. Germline trimming cut 5 bases from V and 2 bases from J; bases unmatched to any gene: 8. CDR3: CASSLNRGSQETQYF. CDR3 DNA: TGTGCCAGCAGTCTAAACAGGGGATCACAAGAGACCCAGTACTTC.

This clonotype appeared a single time. The rearrangement links TRBV13 to TRBJ2-7; 11 bases align to TRBD2. The CDR3 length is 14 residues. Losses at the gene ends were 5 bases for V and 3 bases for J; bases not matched to a gene: 3. Germline assignment: CDR1 PRHDT and CDR2 FYEKMQ (reference sequence). CDR3 sequence: CASSPGLADYEQYF. CDR3 nucleotides: TGTGCCAGCAGCCCGGGACTAGCGGACTACGAGCAGTACTTC.

This chain links TRBV27 with TRBJ1-1, with D unclear. CDR3 length: 13 amino acids. Trimming cost V 3 bases and J 1 base, with 6 bases left between them. Germline-derived CDR1 and CDR2 are MNHEY and SMNVEV (reference sequence). The CDR3 coding sequence is TGTGCCAGCAGTTTCTATCAGAACACTGAAGCTTTCTTT. This gives the protein CASSFYQNTEAFF.